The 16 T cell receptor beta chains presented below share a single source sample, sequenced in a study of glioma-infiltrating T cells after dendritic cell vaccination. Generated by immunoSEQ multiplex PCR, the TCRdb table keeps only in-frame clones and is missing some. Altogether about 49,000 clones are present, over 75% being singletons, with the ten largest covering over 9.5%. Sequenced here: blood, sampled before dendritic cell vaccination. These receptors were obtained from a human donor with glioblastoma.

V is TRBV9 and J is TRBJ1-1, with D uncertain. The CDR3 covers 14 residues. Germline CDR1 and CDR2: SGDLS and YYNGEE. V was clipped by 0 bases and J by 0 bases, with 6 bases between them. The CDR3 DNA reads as TGTGCCAGCAGCGTAGACATTTTGAACACTGAAGCTTTCTTT. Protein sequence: CASSVDILNTEAFF. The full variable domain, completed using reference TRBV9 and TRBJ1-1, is DSGVTQTPKHLITATGQRVTLRCSPRSGDLSVYWYQQSLDQGLQFLIQYYNGEERAKGNILERFSAQQFPDLHSELNLSSLELGDSALYFCASSVDILNTEAFFGQGTRLTVV.

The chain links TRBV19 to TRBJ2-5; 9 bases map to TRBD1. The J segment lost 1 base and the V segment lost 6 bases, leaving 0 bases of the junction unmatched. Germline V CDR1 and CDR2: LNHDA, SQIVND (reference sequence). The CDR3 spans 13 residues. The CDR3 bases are TGTGCCAGTAGGGACAGGGGCCAAGAGACCCAGTACTTC. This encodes CASRDRGQETQYF.

For the CDR3, the DNA is TGTGCCAGCTCACCAGGGCAGGGGGGCAATCAGCCCCAGCATTTT. It translates to CASSPGQGGNQPQHF. The chain is built from TRBV18 and TRBJ1-5, with 7 bases aligning to TRBD1. After removal of 2 bases from V and 2 bases from J, the junction contained 3 bases not matched to a gene. Per germline, CDR1 KGHSH and CDR2 LQKENI. The CDR3 is 15 residues long.

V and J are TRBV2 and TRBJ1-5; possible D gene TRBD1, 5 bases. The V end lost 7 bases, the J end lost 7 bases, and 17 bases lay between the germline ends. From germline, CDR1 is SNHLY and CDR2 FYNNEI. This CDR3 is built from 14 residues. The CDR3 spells CASTWEGKIQPQHF. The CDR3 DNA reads TGTGCCAGCACTTGGGAGGGGAAGATACAGCCCCAGCATTTT.

Written as DNA, the CDR3 is TGTGCCAGCAGCCCGAACAGGTCTGGATATGGCTACACCTTC. This sequence encodes CASSPNRSGYGYTF. The rearrangement joins TRBV6-5 to TRBJ1-2; D is possibly TRBD1 (5 bases). This CDR3 spans 14 amino acids. Trimming removed 6 bases at V and 5 bases at J, with 16 bases between. Germline CDR1 reads MNHEY; CDR2 reads SVGAGI.

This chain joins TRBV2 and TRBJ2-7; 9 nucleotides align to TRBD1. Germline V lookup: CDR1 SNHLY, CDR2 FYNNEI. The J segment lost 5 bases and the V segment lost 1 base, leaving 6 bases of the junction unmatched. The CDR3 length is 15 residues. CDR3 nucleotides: TGTGCCAGCAGTGAAGAGGGACAGGGTGTCAACGAGCAGTACTTC. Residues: CASSEEGQGVNEQYF. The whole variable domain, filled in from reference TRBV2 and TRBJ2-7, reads EPEVTQTPSHQVTQMGQEVILRCVPISNHLYFYWYRQILGQKVEFLVSFYNNEISEKSEIFDDQFSVERPDGSNFTLKIRSTKLEDSAMYFCASSEEGQGVNEQYFGPGTRLTVT.

The DNA of the CDR3 is TGCGCCAGCAGCTCGGTACAGGGCCCGAACACTGAAGCTTTCTTT. Amino acids: CASSSVQGPNTEAFF. V and J are TRBV5-1 and TRBJ1-1; D is perhaps TRBD1 (6 bases). Per germline, CDR1 SGHRS and CDR2 YFSETQ. Trimming took 3 bases from V and 1 from J, leaving 13 bases between them. The CDR3 runs to 15 residues. The full variable domain, completed using reference TRBV5-1 and TRBJ1-1, is KAGVTQTPRYLIKTRGQQVTLSCSPISGHRSVSWYQQTPGQGLQFLFEYFSETQRNKGNFPGRFSGRQFSNSRSEMNVSTLELGDSALYLCASSSVQGPNTEAFFGQGTRLTVV.

The CDR3: CASSIVTGLLAKNIQYF. In DNA form, the CDR3 reads TGTGCCAGTAGTATAGTCACCGGACTCCTAGCCAAAAACATTCAGTACTTC. The chain links TRBV19 to TRBJ2-4, with a possible D match to TRBD2 (5 bases). The germline gives CDR1 LNHDA, CDR2 SQIVND (reference sequence). Deletions cut 1 base from V and 0 bases from J, with 13 bases between. The CDR3 is made up of 17 amino acids.

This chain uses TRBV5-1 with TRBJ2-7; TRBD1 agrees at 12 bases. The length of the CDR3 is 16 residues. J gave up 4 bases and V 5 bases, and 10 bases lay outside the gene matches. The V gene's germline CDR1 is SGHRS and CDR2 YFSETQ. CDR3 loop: CASSYAGTGGGYEQYF. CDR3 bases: TGCGCCAGCAGTTATGCCGGGACAGGGGGCGGGTACGAGCAGTACTTC.

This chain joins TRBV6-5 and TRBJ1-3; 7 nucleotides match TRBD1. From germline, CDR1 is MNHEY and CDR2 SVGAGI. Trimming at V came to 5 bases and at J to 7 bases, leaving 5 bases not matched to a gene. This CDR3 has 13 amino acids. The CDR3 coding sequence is TGTGCCAGCAGTCCGACAGGGTCTAACACCATATATTTT. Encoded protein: CASSPTGSNTIYF.

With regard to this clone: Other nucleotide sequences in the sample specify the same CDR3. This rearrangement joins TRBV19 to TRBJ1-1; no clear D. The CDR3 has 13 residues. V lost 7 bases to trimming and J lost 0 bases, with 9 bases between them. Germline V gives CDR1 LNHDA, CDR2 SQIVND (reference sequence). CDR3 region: CASKNSMNTEAFF. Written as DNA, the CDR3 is TGTGCCAGTAAGAACAGTATGAACACTGAAGCTTTCTTT.

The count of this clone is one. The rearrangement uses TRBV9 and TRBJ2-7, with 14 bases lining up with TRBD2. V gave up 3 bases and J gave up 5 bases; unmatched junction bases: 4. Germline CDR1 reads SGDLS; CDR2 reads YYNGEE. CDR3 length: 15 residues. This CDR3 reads CASSARGLAGDEQYF. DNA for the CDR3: TGTGCCAGCAGCGCCAGGGGACTAGCGGGAGACGAGCAGTACTTC.

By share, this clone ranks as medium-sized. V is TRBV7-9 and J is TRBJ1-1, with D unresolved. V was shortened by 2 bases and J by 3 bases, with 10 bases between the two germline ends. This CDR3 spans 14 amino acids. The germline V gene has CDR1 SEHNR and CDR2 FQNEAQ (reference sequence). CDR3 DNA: TGTGCCAGCAGCTTAAATTCCGCGGACACTGAAGCTTTCTTT. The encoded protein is CASSLNSADTEAFF.

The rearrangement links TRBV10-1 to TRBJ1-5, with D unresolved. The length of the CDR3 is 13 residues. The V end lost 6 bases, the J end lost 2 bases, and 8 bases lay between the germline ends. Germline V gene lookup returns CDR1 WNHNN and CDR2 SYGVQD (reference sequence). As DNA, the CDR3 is TGCGCCAGCAGCCGAGATGGCAATCAGCCCCAGCATTTT. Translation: CASSRDGNQPQHF.

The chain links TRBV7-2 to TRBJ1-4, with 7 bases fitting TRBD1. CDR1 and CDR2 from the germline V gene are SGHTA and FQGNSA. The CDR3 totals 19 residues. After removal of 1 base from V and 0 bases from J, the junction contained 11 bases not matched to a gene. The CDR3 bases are TGTGCCAGCAGCTTAGTTCAAGGGGGCGCGAACCCAACTAATGAAAAACTGTTTTTT. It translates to CASSLVQGGANPTNEKLFF.

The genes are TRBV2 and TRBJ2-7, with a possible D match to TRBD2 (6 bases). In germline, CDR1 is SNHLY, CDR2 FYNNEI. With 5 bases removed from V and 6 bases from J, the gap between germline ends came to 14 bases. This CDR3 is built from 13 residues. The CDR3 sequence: CASSPGTLLEQYF. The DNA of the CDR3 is TGTGCCAGCAGTCCCGGGACTCTTCTCGAGCAGTACTTC.